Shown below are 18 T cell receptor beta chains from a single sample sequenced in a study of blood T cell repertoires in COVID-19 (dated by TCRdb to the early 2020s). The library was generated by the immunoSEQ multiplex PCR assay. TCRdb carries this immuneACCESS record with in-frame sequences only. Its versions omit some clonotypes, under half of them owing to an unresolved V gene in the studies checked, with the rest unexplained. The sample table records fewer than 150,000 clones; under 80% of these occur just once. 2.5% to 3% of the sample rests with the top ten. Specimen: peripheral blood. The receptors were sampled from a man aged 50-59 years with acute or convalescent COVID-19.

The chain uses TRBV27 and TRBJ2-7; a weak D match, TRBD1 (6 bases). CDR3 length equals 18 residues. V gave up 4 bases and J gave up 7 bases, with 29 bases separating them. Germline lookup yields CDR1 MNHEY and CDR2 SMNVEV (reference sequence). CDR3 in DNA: TGTGCCAGCAGTTGGGGCGGGCTGTCACAGGGATTGCAGGGGGAGCAGTACTTC. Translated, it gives CASSWGGLSQGLQGEQYF.

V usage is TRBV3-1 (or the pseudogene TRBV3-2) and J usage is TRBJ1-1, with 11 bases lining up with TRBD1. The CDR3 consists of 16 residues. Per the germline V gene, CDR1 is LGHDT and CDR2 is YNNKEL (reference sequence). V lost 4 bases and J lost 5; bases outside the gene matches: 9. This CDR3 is CASSPGTGGSRTEAFF. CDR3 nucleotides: TGTGCCAGCAGCCCAGGGACAGGGGGTTCAAGGACTGAAGCTTTCTTT.

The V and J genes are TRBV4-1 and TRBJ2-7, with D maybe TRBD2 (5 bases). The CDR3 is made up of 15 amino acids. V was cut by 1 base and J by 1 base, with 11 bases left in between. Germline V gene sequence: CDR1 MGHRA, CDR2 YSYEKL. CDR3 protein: CASSQVDGGSYEQYF. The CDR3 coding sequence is TGCGCCAGCAGCCAAGTGGACGGAGGATCCTACGAGCAGTACTTC.

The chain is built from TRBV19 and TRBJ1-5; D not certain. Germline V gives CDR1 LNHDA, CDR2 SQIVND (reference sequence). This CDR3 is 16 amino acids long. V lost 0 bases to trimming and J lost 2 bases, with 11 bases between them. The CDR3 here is CASSIETRAGNQPQHF. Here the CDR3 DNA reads TGTGCCAGTAGTATAGAAACGCGGGCAGGCAATCAGCCCCAGCATTTT.

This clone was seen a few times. In nucleotides, the CDR3 is TGTGCCAGCAGTCAATGGACAGGCCAAGAGACCCAGTACTTC. Translated: CASSQWTGQETQYF. V gene TRBV28 combines with J gene TRBJ2-5, with 7 nucleotides matching TRBD1. CDR1 and CDR2 from the germline V gene are MDHEN and SYDVKM. The CDR3 covers 14 residues. The J segment lost 1 base and the V segment lost 5 bases, leaving 4 bases of the junction unmatched.

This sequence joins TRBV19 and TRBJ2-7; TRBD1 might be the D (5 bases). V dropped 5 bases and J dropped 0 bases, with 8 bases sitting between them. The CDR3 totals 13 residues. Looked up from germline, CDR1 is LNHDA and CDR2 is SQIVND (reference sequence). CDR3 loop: CASSQRGSYEQYF. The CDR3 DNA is TGTGCCAGTAGTCAAAGGGGCTCCTACGAGCAGTACTTC.

DNA for the CDR3: TGTGCCTGGGACAGATCGAACTATGGCTACACCTTC. This codes for CAWDRSNYGYTF. This chain joins TRBV30 and TRBJ1-2, with a tentative D call TRBD1 (5 bases). Trimming removed 5 bases from V and 2 bases from J, with 9 bases in between. This CDR3 has 12 amino acids. Germline V lookup: CDR1 GTSNPN, CDR2 SVGIG (reference sequence).

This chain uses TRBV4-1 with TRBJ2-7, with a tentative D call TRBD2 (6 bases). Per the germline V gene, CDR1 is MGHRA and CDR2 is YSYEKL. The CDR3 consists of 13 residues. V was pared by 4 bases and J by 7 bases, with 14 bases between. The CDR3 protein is CASSRGDPEEQYF. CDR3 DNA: TGCGCCAGCAGCCGGGGGGATCCGGAGGAGCAGTACTTC.

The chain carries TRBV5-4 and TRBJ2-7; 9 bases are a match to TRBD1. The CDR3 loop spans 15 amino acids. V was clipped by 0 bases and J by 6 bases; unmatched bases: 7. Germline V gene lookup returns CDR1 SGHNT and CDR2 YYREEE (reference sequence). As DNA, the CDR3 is TGTGCCAGCAGCTTGGTTGGGACAGGGATGGGCGAGCAGTACTTC. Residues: CASSLVGTGMGEQYF.

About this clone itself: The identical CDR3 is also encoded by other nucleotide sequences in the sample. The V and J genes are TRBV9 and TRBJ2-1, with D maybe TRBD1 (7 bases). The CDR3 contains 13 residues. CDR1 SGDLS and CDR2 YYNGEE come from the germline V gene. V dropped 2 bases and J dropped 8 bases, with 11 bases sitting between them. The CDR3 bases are TGTGCCAGCAGCGTCAGGGGGGTAGATGAGCAGTTCTTC. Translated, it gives CASSVRGVDEQFF.

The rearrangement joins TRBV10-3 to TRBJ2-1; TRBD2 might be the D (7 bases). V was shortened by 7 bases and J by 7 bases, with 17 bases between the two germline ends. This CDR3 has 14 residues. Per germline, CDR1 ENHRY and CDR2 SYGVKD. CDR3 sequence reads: CAITSTGRGNEQFF. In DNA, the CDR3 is TGTGCCATCACCTCTACGGGGAGGGGGAATGAGCAGTTCTTC.

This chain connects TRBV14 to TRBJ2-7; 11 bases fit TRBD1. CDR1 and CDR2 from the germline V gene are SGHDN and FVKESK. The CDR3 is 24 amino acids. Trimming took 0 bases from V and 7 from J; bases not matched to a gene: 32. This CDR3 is CASSQDLVGSFWLGTGGPAGEQYF. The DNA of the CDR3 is TGTGCCAGCAGCCAAGATCTTGTGGGATCTTTCTGGTTGGGGACAGGGGGACCTGCGGGAGAGCAGTACTTC.

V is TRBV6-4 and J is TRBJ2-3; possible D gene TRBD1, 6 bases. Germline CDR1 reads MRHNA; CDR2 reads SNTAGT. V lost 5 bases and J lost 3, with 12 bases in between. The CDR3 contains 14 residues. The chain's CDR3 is CASSREGGTDTQYF. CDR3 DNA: TGTGCCAGCAGTAGGGAAGGGGGAACAGATACGCAGTATTTT.

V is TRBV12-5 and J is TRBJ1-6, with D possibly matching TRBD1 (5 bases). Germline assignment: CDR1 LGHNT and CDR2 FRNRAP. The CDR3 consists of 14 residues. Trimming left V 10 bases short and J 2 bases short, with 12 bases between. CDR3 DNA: TGTGCTACGCAGGGATACCCCTATAATTCACCCCTCCACTTT. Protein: CATQGYPYNSPLHF.

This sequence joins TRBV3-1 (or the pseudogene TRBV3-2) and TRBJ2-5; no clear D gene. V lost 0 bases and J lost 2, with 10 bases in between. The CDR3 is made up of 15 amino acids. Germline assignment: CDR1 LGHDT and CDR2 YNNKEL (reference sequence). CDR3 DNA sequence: TGTGCCAGCAGCCAAGAAGATAGCTTTCAAGAGACCCAGTACTTC. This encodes CASSQEDSFQETQYF.

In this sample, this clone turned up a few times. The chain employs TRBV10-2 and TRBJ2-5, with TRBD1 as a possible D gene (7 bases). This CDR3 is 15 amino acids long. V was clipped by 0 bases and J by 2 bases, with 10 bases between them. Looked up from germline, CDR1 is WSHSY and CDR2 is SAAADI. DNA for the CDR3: TGCGCCAGCAGTGAGTCTGCAGGGGGGCAAGAGACCCAGTACTTC. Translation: CASSESAGGQETQYF.

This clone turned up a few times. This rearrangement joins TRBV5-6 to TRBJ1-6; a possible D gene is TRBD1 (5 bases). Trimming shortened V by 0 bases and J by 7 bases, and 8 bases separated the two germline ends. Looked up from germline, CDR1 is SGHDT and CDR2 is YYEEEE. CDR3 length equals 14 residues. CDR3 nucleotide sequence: TGTGCCAGCAGCTTGGAACGGGGGAATTCACCCCTCCACTTT. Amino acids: CASSLERGNSPLHF. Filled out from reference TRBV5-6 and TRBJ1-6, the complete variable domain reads DAGVTQSPTHLIKTRGQQVTLRCSPKSGHDTVSWYQQALGQGPQFIFQYYEEEERQRGNFPDRFSGHQFPNYSSELNVNALLLGDSALYLCASSLERGNSPLHFGNGTRLTVT.

The chain's CDR3 is CATSRVADSYNEQFF. The CDR3 region has the DNA TGTGCCACCAGCAGAGTAGCGGACTCCTACAATGAGCAGTTCTTC. The chain joins TRBV15 to TRBJ2-1; TRBD2 might be the D (6 bases). V dropped 1 base and J dropped 0 bases, with 7 bases sitting between them. There are 15 residues in the CDR3. Germline V gene lookup returns CDR1 LNHNV and CDR2 YYDKDF (reference sequence).